These T cell receptor beta chains were read from a single sample in a study of blood T cell repertoires in COVID-19. Method: immunoSEQ multiplex PCR; TCRdb's copy keeps in-frame clones and lacks some. Here the sample spans more than 90,000 clones, about 85% being singletons. Sequenced sample: peripheral blood. The receptors were gathered from a man in his forties with acute or convalescent COVID-19. The CDR3 runs from the conserved cysteine through the conserved F or W. The order of the fields is D gene, clone size, J gene, V gene, CDR3 protein, CDR3 DNA. D genes are given only for firm matches. The size of a clone is reported for some rows only, either as once, few or many, or as a class for expanded clones.

d_gene: .; abundance: .; j_gene: TRBJ1-1; v_gene: TRBV11-2; CDR3aa: CASSLHRNTEAFF; CDR3nt: TGTGCCAGCAGCTTGCACAGAAACACTGAAGCTTTCTTT
d_gene: .; abundance: .; j_gene: TRBJ1-3; v_gene: TRBV30; CDR3aa: CAWSPPGTYGNTIYF; CDR3nt: TGTGCCTGGAGTCCCCCTGGGACATACGGAAACACCATATATTTT
d_gene: TRBD2; abundance: .; j_gene: TRBJ2-2; v_gene: TRBV5-6; CDR3aa: CASSLVASGAYTGELFF; CDR3nt: TGTGCCAGCAGCTTGGTGGCTAGCGGGGCCTACACCGGGGAGCTGTTTTTT
d_gene: TRBD2; abundance: few; j_gene: TRBJ2-1; v_gene: TRBV7-3; CDR3aa: CASSLGEREFDEQFF; CDR3nt: TGTGCCAGCAGCTTGGGGGAGCGGGAATTTGATGAGCAGTTCTTC
d_gene: .; abundance: .; j_gene: TRBJ2-7; v_gene: TRBV4-2; CDR3aa: CASSQDAGYEQYF; CDR3nt: TGTGCCAGCAGCCAAGACGCAGGCTACGAGCAGTACTTC
d_gene: .; abundance: .; j_gene: TRBJ2-3; v_gene: TRBV28; CDR3aa: CASSSRGGPTDTQYF; CDR3nt: TGTGCCAGCAGTTCCCGTGGGGGCCCCACAGATACGCAGTATTTT
d_gene: .; abundance: .; j_gene: TRBJ1-2; v_gene: TRBV4-1; CDR3aa: CASSQDRGTSYGYTF; CDR3nt: TGCGCCAGCAGCCAAGATAGGGGCACCTCCTATGGCTACACCTTC
d_gene: .; abundance: .; j_gene: TRBJ1-2; v_gene: TRBV5-1; CDR3aa: CASSLAGTGVYYGYTF; CDR3nt: TGCGCCAGCAGCTTGGCCGGGACGGGGGTGTACTATGGCTACACCTTC
d_gene: .; abundance: .; j_gene: TRBJ1-1; v_gene: TRBV7-3; CDR3aa: CASSLTANTEAFF; CDR3nt: TGTGCCAGCAGCTTGACAGCGAACACTGAAGCTTTCTTT
d_gene: .; abundance: once; j_gene: TRBJ2-3; v_gene: TRBV6-6; CDR3aa: CASSYPPEDTQYF; CDR3nt: TGTGCCAGCAGTTACCCCCCAGAAGATACGCAGTATTTT
d_gene: .; abundance: once; j_gene: TRBJ2-3; v_gene: TRBV7-3; CDR3aa: CASSLLQSTDTQYF; CDR3nt: TGTGCCAGCAGCTTACTACAGAGCACAGATACGCAGTATTTT
d_gene: TRBD2; abundance: once; j_gene: TRBJ2-2; v_gene: TRBV28; CDR3aa: CASSWLGGRADGELFF; CDR3nt: TGTGCCAGCAGTTGGTTAGGCGGGAGGGCCGACGGGGAGCTGTTTTTT
d_gene: .; abundance: .; j_gene: TRBJ2-1; v_gene: TRBV7-2; CDR3aa: CASSLAGSRGYNEQFF; CDR3nt: TGTGCCAGCAGCCTCGCAGGGTCTCGGGGGTACAATGAGCAGTTCTTC
d_gene: TRBD2; abundance: .; j_gene: TRBJ2-3; v_gene: TRBV6-5; CDR3aa: CASSSSGGGTDTQYF; CDR3nt: TGTGCCAGCAGTTCTAGCGGGGGGGGCACAGATACGCAGTATTTT
d_gene: .; abundance: .; j_gene: TRBJ2-4; v_gene: TRBV18; CDR3aa: CASSPGTSLAKNIQYF; CDR3nt: TGTGCCAGCTCACCAGGGACTTCTCTAGCCAAAAACATTCAGTACTTC